The rows below give T cell receptor beta chains drawn from one sample of a study of blood T cell repertoires in COVID-19. Produced via immunoSEQ multiplex PCR; TCRdb's table is partial and in-frame only. This sample yields hundreds of thousands of clones, of which around 90% are seen a single time; approximately 3.5% belongs to the top ten. The sequenced sample was peripheral blood. The receptors derive from a woman under 30 who had recovered from COVID-19. The CDR3 runs from the conserved cysteine through the conserved F or W. The order of the fields is V gene, J gene, clone size, D gene, CDR3 protein, CDR3 DNA. A D gene is named only where the DNA matches it firmly. Not every row has a clone size; where given, it reads once, few, many or a size class.

v_gene: TRBV13
j_gene: TRBJ2-1
abundance: .
d_gene: TRBD2
CDR3aa: CASSIRGTSGRSYNEQFF
CDR3nt: TGTGCCAGCAGCATTAGGGGGACTAGCGGGAGATCCTACAATGAGCAGTTCTTC

v_gene: TRBV5-6
j_gene: TRBJ1-6
abundance: .
d_gene: .
CDR3aa: CASSRPRSSYNSPLHF
CDR3nt: TGTGCCAGCAGCCGACCGCGGAGCTCCTATAATTCACCCCTCCACTTT

v_gene: TRBV4-1
j_gene: TRBJ1-4
abundance: .
d_gene: .
CDR3aa: CASSQVHGAGEKLFF
CDR3nt: TGCGCCAGCAGCCAAGTCCATGGCGCGGGTGAAAAACTGTTTTTT

v_gene: TRBV5-5
j_gene: TRBJ2-1
abundance: .
d_gene: .
CDR3aa: CASSQYQGREQFF
CDR3nt: TGCGCCAGCAGCCAGTATCAGGGAAGGGAGCAGTTCTTC

v_gene: TRBV5-6
j_gene: TRBJ2-2
abundance: .
d_gene: TRBD1
CDR3aa: CASSVQGPGELFF
CDR3nt: TGTGCCAGCAGCGTACAGGGGCCCGGGGAGCTGTTTTTT

v_gene: TRBV4-3
j_gene: TRBJ2-1
abundance: .
d_gene: .
CDR3aa: CASSQEIIDFMDSYNEQFF
CDR3nt: TGCGCCAGCAGCCAAGAAATTATAGACTTCATGGACTCCTACAATGAGCAGTTCTTC

v_gene: TRBV7-8
j_gene: TRBJ2-1
abundance: .
d_gene: .
CDR3aa: CASSLVRFRTRGLDEQFF
CDR3nt: TGTGCCAGCAGCTTAGTTAGATTTCGGACTAGGGGGTTAGATGAGCAGTTCTTC

v_gene: TRBV4-3
j_gene: TRBJ1-1
abundance: .
d_gene: TRBD1
CDR3aa: CASSQDERTGETEAFF
CDR3nt: TGCGCCAGCAGCCAAGATGAGAGGACAGGGGAGACTGAAGCTTTCTTT

v_gene: TRBV18
j_gene: TRBJ2-3
abundance: .
d_gene: .
CDR3aa: CASSPSQTDTQYF
CDR3nt: TGTGCCAGCTCACCATCTCAGACAGATACGCAGTATTTT

v_gene: TRBV2
j_gene: TRBJ1-4
abundance: .
d_gene: .
CDR3aa: CASSETTATNEKLFF
CDR3nt: TGTGCCAGCAGTGAGACGACAGCAACTAATGAAAAACTGTTTTTT

v_gene: TRBV19
j_gene: TRBJ2-1
abundance: .
d_gene: TRBD2
CDR3aa: CASSIAGVSNEQFF
CDR3nt: TGTGCCAGTAGTATCGCGGGGGTGAGCAATGAGCAGTTCTTC

v_gene: TRBV6-5
j_gene: TRBJ2-1
abundance: .
d_gene: TRBD1
CDR3aa: CASRIQGEGAFF
CDR3nt: TGTGCCAGCAGAATACAGGGGGAAGGTGCGTTCTTC

v_gene: TRBV29-1
j_gene: TRBJ2-2
abundance: .
d_gene: .
CDR3aa: CSVDPGYYTGELFF
CDR3nt: TGCAGCGTTGATCCGGGTTACTACACCGGGGAGCTGTTTTTT

v_gene: TRBV4-1
j_gene: TRBJ2-4
abundance: once
d_gene: TRBD2
CDR3aa: CASPKTSGSTKNIQYF
CDR3nt: TGCGCCAGCCCCAAGACTAGCGGGAGTACCAAAAACATTCAGTACTTC

v_gene: TRBV15
j_gene: TRBJ2-5
abundance: .
d_gene: .
CDR3aa: CATSSRRETQYF
CDR3nt: TGTGCCACCAGCAGCCGCCGGGAGACCCAGTACTTC

v_gene: TRBV4-3
j_gene: TRBJ2-3
abundance: .
d_gene: TRBD2
CDR3aa: CASSQDYPGGLYADTQYF
CDR3nt: TGCGCCAGCAGCCAAGACTACCCGGGAGGGCTATATGCAGATACGCAGTATTTT

v_gene: TRBV7-2
j_gene: TRBJ2-3
abundance: .
d_gene: TRBD2
CDR3aa: CASSLALTSGSRGWDTQYF
CDR3nt: TGTGCCAGCAGCTTAGCGCTGACTAGCGGGAGTAGGGGGTGGGATACGCAGTATTTT

v_gene: TRBV5-1
j_gene: TRBJ1-1
abundance: once
d_gene: .
CDR3aa: CASSLAPGPNTEAFF
CDR3nt: TGCGCCAGCAGCTTGGCCCCAGGGCCGAACACTGAAGCTTTCTTT

v_gene: TRBV7-8
j_gene: TRBJ1-1
abundance: .
d_gene: TRBD1
CDR3aa: CASSSQGARSTAEAFF
CDR3nt: TGTGCCAGCAGCTCCCAGGGGGCGCGTTCAACGGCTGAAGCTTTCTTT

v_gene: TRBV5-6
j_gene: TRBJ1-1
abundance: .
d_gene: .
CDR3aa: CASSSTANTEAFF
CDR3nt: TGTGCCAGCAGCTCGACAGCGAACACTGAAGCTTTCTTT

v_gene: TRBV6-5
j_gene: TRBJ1-2
abundance: .
d_gene: .
CDR3aa: CASSYSRQGTGYTF
CDR3nt: TGTGCCAGCAGTTACTCGCGGCAGGGGACGGGCTACACCTTC

v_gene: TRBV6-5
j_gene: TRBJ2-1
abundance: .
d_gene: TRBD2
CDR3aa: CASSYAAGVSYNEQFF
CDR3nt: TGTGCCAGCAGTTACGCAGCGGGAGTCTCCTACAATGAGCAGTTCTTC

v_gene: TRBV7-9
j_gene: TRBJ1-4
abundance: .
d_gene: .
CDR3aa: CASSVRRGRDEKLFF
CDR3nt: TGTGCCAGCAGCGTTCGGCGGGGGCGCGACGAAAAACTGTTTTTT

v_gene: TRBV27
j_gene: TRBJ2-3
abundance: .
d_gene: .
CDR3aa: CASRNTGVTSAPSSTDTQYF
CDR3nt: TGTGCCAGCAGAAATACAGGGGTGACTAGCGCCCCGTCTAGCACAGATACGCAGTATTTT